This TCR beta chain was identified during a study of T cells in Graves' hyperthyroidism and ophthalmopathy. Study-wide background: Blood from the periphery was taken at initial diagnosis, before any treatment.

The authors deemed Graves' hyperthyroidism stable absent ophthalmopathy progression within 18 months. The source material, RNA transcripts, was used to amplify TCR beta CDR3 regions. A first-round RT-PCR of the TCR CDR3 used the HTBI primer set. TCRdb used MiXCR to reprocess the multiplex PCR reads, holding one entry per CDR3 protein. The sample has hundreds of thousands of distinct CDR3 sequences; over 35% are singletons. This clonotype was counted a single time. Germline CDR1 reads ENHRY; CDR2 reads SYGVKD. Trimming cost V 10 bases and J 4 bases, with 19 bases left between them. The CDR3 loop spans 14 amino acids.

The sequenced sample consisted of blood. V and J are TRBV10-3 and TRBJ1-1, with no clear D. This receptor was obtained from a woman aged 40-49 years with Graves' hyperthyroidism. DNA for the CDR3: TGTGCCAGCGGGCAATGGGCTGAGGGCACTGAAGCTTTCTTT. It encodes CASGQWAEGTEAFF.